This paragraph covers one T cell receptor (beta chain) sequence. Its specificity is unknown. The authors' processing: ImmunoSEQ yielded junction-only sequences lacking quality scores, so filtering differed. This table comes from immunoSEQ multiplex PCR, and its TCRdb copy is limited to in-frame clones, with some not included. Clone size and V and J calls were adopted from that table, with D and trimming inferred from the DNA. This table holds approximately 640,000 clones, less than 95% found once. The CDR3 sequence is 17 residues long. V shed 4 bases and J 4 bases; nucleotides not matched to a gene: 14. The germline CDR1 and CDR2 sequences are SGHTS and YDEGEE. The data stem from a study of shared clonotypes between healthy human individuals. Study-level points and caveats: Richness estimates generally favored naive over memory subsets. Clonotype sharing across donors was expected to vary with sequencing depth.

The TCR comes from a young man in good health. Some clones in this sample may be carry-over from other donors' samples. The chain couples TRBV5-8 to TRBJ1-2; TRBD1 agrees at 9 bases. Sequences were obtained from memory CD8+ T cells from PBMCs. Subset here: CD45RO+ cells pooled with CCR7-negative TemRA cells. The CDR3 DNA follows: TGTGCCAGCAGCGCGAACAAGGACAGGGGTTCAGCCTATGGCTACACCTTC. This encodes CASSANKDRGSAYGYTF.